This is a list of T cell receptor beta chains from one sample in a study of breast tumors, draining lymph nodes, adjacent tissues. TCRdb reprocessed the multiplex PCR reads with MiXCR, giving one entry per CDR3 protein. The data hold 70,000 to 85,000 distinct CDR3 sequences, with roughly a fifth observed a single time. Sequenced input: axillary lymph node tissue. These receptors were obtained from a female donor with breast cancer. Some clones in this sample may be carry-over from other donors' samples. Both conserved end residues are part of each CDR3.

j_call | v_call | cdr3_aa
TRBJ1-4 | TRBV7-9 | CASSSWTDRNEKLFF
TRBJ2-7 | TRBV5-4 | CASSLGLAGIQYEQYF
TRBJ1-5 | TRBV10-3 | CAISDNLLSNRVSQPQHF
TRBJ1-2 | TRBV29-1 | CSVWDVEGYTF
TRBJ1-4 | TRBV7-3 | CASSLIFLGGRGEKLFF
TRBJ2-5 | TRBV28 | CASTSQGVGETQYF
TRBJ2-2 | TRBV14 | CASSRVGELFF
TRBJ2-7 | TRBV28 | CASSPYRRNYEQYF
TRBJ1-2 | TRBV12-5 | CASGSATGAATF
TRBJ2-7 | TRBV20-1 | CSARDGPSGRWEQYF
TRBJ1-4 | TRBV15 | CATSRESVAREKLFF
TRBJ2-7 | TRBV4-2 | CASSQDYRTYEQYF
TRBJ2-1 | TRBV20-1 | CSATDLAGGRNEQFF
TRBJ1-5 | TRBV2 | CASSEGTADNQPQHF
TRBJ2-3 | TRBV20-1 | CSAPRDRGLGTQYF
TRBJ2-5 | TRBV11-2 | CASRNPLEETQYF
TRBJ1-6 | TRBV6-4 | CASRQSVAYNSPLHF
TRBJ2-7 | TRBV10-3 | CAISGQGYEQYF
TRBJ2-7 | TRBV5-1 | CASSWTGFSYEQYF
TRBJ2-5 | TRBV11-2 | CASSPRRGQGAETQYF
TRBJ2-1 | TRBV19 | CASSIQASAHWYNEQFF
TRBJ2-1 | TRBV3-1 | CASSQAHREQFF
TRBJ1-5 | TRBV7-2 | CASSLGRRSNQPQHF
TRBJ2-7 | TRBV5-5 | CASSLDRGGYEQYF
TRBJ2-7 | TRBV9 | CASSVGGGEPYEQYF